This TCR beta chain came from a study of OX40 agonist ivuxolimab in advanced cancers. The ends lost 1 base at V and 2 bases at J; junction bases unmatched: 3. The CDR3 has 16 amino acids. Germline CDR1 WNHNN, CDR2 SYGVQD (reference sequence). Generated by immunoSEQ multiplex PCR, the TCRdb table keeps only in-frame clones and is missing some. The repertoire holds 65,000 to 80,000 clones, with roughly 80% as singletons. Study results and limitations: Blood T cells, both CD4+ and CD8+, expanded clonally by week 6 at 0.1 to 3.0 mg/kg.

The table lists this clone with a few counts. Its antigen is not known. The source material was CD4+ or CD8+ T cells sorted from blood, sampled in a trial of the OX40 agonist ivuxolimab. The rearrangement joins TRBV10-1 to TRBJ2-4; 9 bases map to TRBD1. This TCR was recovered from an adult with an advanced solid tumor such as melanoma, head and neck, liver or kidney cancer. The CDR3 reads CASSEFGTGTKNIQYF. CDR3 nucleotide sequence: TGCGCCAGCAGTGAGTTCGGGACAGGGACCAAAAACATTCAGTACTTC.